One and the same sample provided the 26 T cell receptor beta chains below, sequenced in a study of blood T cell repertoires in COVID-19 (dated by TCRdb to 2020 to 2022). Library preparation employed the immunoSEQ multiplex PCR assay. In TCRdb, the immuneACCESS table is reduced to in-frame sequences with V and J assigned. These tables do not hold every clone; where another copy was compared, an unresolved V gene accounts for under half, and the others remain unexplained. This sample comprises about 200,000 clones, approximately 90% of them detected only once. 10% to 13% of the sample belongs to the ten largest clones. Specimen: peripheral blood. All receptors come from a woman aged 50 to 60 with COVID-19, enrolled during active disease.

This clone has just one count. The rearrangement uses TRBV5-6 and TRBJ1-1; D not certain. The germline gives CDR1 SGHDT, CDR2 YYEEEE. CDR3 length: 14 amino acids. Trimming stripped 1 base from V and 0 bases from J, with 7 bases between. The CDR3 here is CASSLPGMNTEAFF. CDR3 nucleotides: TGTGCCAGCAGCTTGCCCGGTATGAACACTGAAGCTTTCTTT.

This rearrangement joins TRBV5-1 to TRBJ1-6; weak D call: TRBD1 (5 bases). Germline loops: CDR1 SGHRS, CDR2 YFSETQ. V was cut by 0 bases and J by 10 bases, with 14 bases left in between. The CDR3 loop spans 15 amino acids. The CDR3 protein is CASSLESLQGSPLHF. CDR3 in DNA: TGCGCCAGCAGCTTGGAGTCCCTCCAGGGCTCACCCCTCCACTTT.

The rearrangement uses TRBV5-6 and TRBJ2-3; 8 bases are a match to TRBD2. V was pared by 2 bases and J by 3 bases, with 8 bases of the junction left unmatched. Looked up from germline, CDR1 is SGHDT and CDR2 is YYEEEE. CDR3 size: 16 residues. The CDR3 coding sequence is TGTGCCAGCAGCTTACAGCGGGGGTACACGACAGATACGCAGTATTTT. This encodes CASSLQRGYTTDTQYF.

The CDR3 nucleotides are TGTGCCAGCAGCCTCAGGGCAGGGGTAGAAAAACTGTTTTTT. The encoded protein is CASSLRAGVEKLFF. This chain links TRBV7-9 with TRBJ1-4, with D tentatively TRBD1 (6 bases). The germline V and J ends were trimmed by 5 bases and 8 bases, with 15 bases remaining between them. This CDR3 is built from 14 residues. Germline values: CDR1 SEHNR, CDR2 FQNEAQ (reference sequence).

Comments on this clone: This sample also contains other DNA sequences that code for the same CDR3. The rearrangement joins TRBV3-1 (or the pseudogene TRBV3-2) to TRBJ2-2; D remains ambiguous. This CDR3 comprises 13 residues. The V and J ends lost 4 bases and 5 bases respectively, with 8 bases between them. CDR1 is LGHDT and CDR2 is YNNKEL in the germline V gene (reference sequence). The CDR3 spells CASSPFLTGELFF. The CDR3 nucleotides are TGTGCCAGCAGCCCTTTTCTAACCGGGGAGCTGTTTTTT.

The V and J genes are TRBV7-8 and TRBJ2-5; TRBD1 matches at 7 bases. V lost 1 base and J lost 2; bases outside the gene matches: 10. CDR3 length equals 17 residues. Germline V gives CDR1 SGHVS, CDR2 FQNEAQ. The CDR3 is CASSLEQRGHPQETQYF. The DNA of the CDR3 is TGTGCCAGCAGCTTAGAGCAAAGGGGGCACCCTCAAGAGACCCAGTACTTC. Combining the CDR3 with reference TRBV7-8 and TRBJ2-5 gives the whole variable domain GAGVSQSPRYKVAKRGQDVALRCDPISGHVSLFWYQQALGQGPEFLTYFQNEAQLDKSGLPSDRFFAERPEGSVSTLKIQRTQQEDSAVYLCASSLEQRGHPQETQYFGPGTRLLVL.

The chain combines TRBV3-1 (or the pseudogene TRBV3-2) with TRBJ1-4, with D perhaps matching TRBD1 (5 bases). The CDR3 is 15 amino acids. Trimming pared 0 bases from V and 8 bases from J, leaving 13 bases between. The germline V gene has CDR1 LGHDT and CDR2 YNNKEL (reference sequence). The CDR3 loop is CASSQDIRKGEKLFF. Written as DNA, the CDR3 is TGTGCCAGCAGCCAAGATATTAGGAAGGGGGAAAAACTGTTTTTT.

This chain uses TRBV28 with TRBJ2-1, with 9 bases that match TRBD1. The germline CDR1 and CDR2 sequences are MDHEN and SYDVKM. With 7 bases clipped from V and 7 bases from J, the junction kept 8 bases outside the gene matches. The length of the CDR3 is 14 residues. CDR3 nucleotide sequence: TGTGCCAGCACTGGGACAGGGCGGTGGAATGAGCAGTTCTTC. Translation: CASTGTGRWNEQFF.

This clone came up once. The chain carries TRBV5-1 and TRBJ1-4, with D possibly being TRBD1 (6 bases). CDR3 length: 15 amino acids. The germline gives CDR1 SGHRS, CDR2 YFSETQ. Trimming cost V 4 bases and J 5 bases, with 15 bases left between them. The CDR3 nucleotides are TGCGCCAGCAGCCGCGGAGAGGGGGGGAATGAAAAACTGTTTTTT. Encoded protein: CASSRGEGGNEKLFF.

The CDR3, as DNA: TGTGCCAGCAGTGAAAGGAGCGGGGCGAGGCTGAGCCGTCAGTACTTC. As protein: CASSERSGARLSRQYF. The rearrangement joins TRBV6-1 to TRBJ2-7; 7 nucleotides line up with TRBD2. The CDR3 contains 16 residues. Germline trimming cut 2 bases from V and 10 bases from J; bases unmatched to any gene: 17. Germline V CDR1 and CDR2: MNHNS, SASEGT.

V usage is TRBV18 and J usage is TRBJ2-3, with D perhaps TRBD2 (5 bases). This CDR3 region has 14 residues. Between the trimmed V and J ends, which lost 0 bases and 1 base, there was a span of 5 bases. From germline, CDR1 is KGHSH and CDR2 LQKENI. In DNA form, the CDR3 reads TGTGCCAGCTCACCACCTAGCGGCACAGATACGCAGTATTTT. Residues: CASSPPSGTDTQYF.

This chain uses TRBV6-1 with TRBJ2-5, with 11 nucleotides matching TRBD2. J lost 2 bases, V lost 4 bases, and 6 bases had no gene match. The CDR3 has 16 amino acids. The V gene's germline CDR1 is MNHNS and CDR2 SASEGT. The CDR3 protein is CASSAHLAGGQETQYF. CDR3 sequence (DNA): TGTGCCAGCAGTGCCCATTTAGCGGGGGGGCAAGAGACCCAGTACTTC.

The V call is TRBV19, the J call TRBJ1-1; unclear D gene. The CDR3 is made up of 12 amino acids. Between the trimmed V and J ends, which lost 7 bases and 6 bases, there was a span of 12 bases. Germline V gene sequence: CDR1 LNHDA, CDR2 SQIVND (reference sequence). This chain's CDR3 is CASTRGWSEAFF. The CDR3 DNA reads as TGTGCCAGTACTCGAGGGTGGTCTGAAGCTTTCTTT.

This chain links TRBV5-1 with TRBJ1-3, with TRBD1 matching over 7 bases. In germline, CDR1 is SGHRS, CDR2 YFSETQ. Trimming cost V 4 bases and J 4 bases; bases outside gene matches: 5. The CDR3 is 14 residues long. This CDR3 is CASSAKQGGNTIYF. The CDR3 bases are TGCGCCAGCAGCGCAAAACAGGGGGGAAACACCATATATTTT.

The V call is TRBV5-1, the J call TRBJ1-2, with TRBD1 identical over 7 bases. Trimming removed 0 bases from V and 6 bases from J; junction bases left unmatched: 11. This CDR3 has 16 residues. Germline CDR1 and CDR2: SGHRS and YFSETQ. The CDR3 reads CASSLDAGGSKNGYTF. CDR3 DNA sequence: TGCGCCAGCAGCTTGGACGCAGGGGGTTCTAAGAATGGCTACACCTTC.

The chain carries TRBV5-1 and TRBJ2-3; 9 nucleotides agree with TRBD1. V gave up 4 bases and J gave up 5 bases; unmatched junction bases: 8. The CDR3 is made up of 15 amino acids. CDR1 SGHRS and CDR2 YFSETQ come from the germline V gene. CDR3: CASSIGTGPVDTQYF. CDR3 bases: TGCGCCAGCAGCATCGGGACAGGGCCCGTAGATACGCAGTATTTT. Supplemented by reference TRBV5-1 and TRBJ2-3, the full variable domain reads KAGVTQTPRYLIKTRGQQVTLSCSPISGHRSVSWYQQTPGQGLQFLFEYFSETQRNKGNFPGRFSGRQFSNSRSEMNVSTLELGDSALYLCASSIGTGPVDTQYFGPGTRLTVL.

This chain joins TRBV24-1 and TRBJ2-7; the D gene is possibly TRBD2 (6 bases). CDR3 length equals 17 residues. V was pared by 2 bases and J by 1 base, with 17 bases between. CDR1 and CDR2 (germline): KGHDR, SFDVKD. In nucleotides, the CDR3 is TGTGCCACCAGTGATTCGGCGGGGCGAAGGGTTTCCTACGAGCAGTACGTC. Translated: CATSDSAGRRVSYEQYV.

J is TRBJ1-1 and V is TRBV20-1, with D tentatively TRBD1 (6 bases). With 4 bases removed from V and 0 bases from J, the gap between germline ends came to 15 bases. This CDR3 spans 15 amino acids. The germline V gene has CDR1 DFQATT and CDR2 SNEGSKA (reference sequence). The CDR3 sequence: CSAIEGTTLNTEAFF. The CDR3 DNA reads as TGCAGTGCTATTGAGGGGACAACTTTGAACACTGAAGCTTTCTTT.

In this sample, this clone turned up a few times. The chain recombines TRBV9 with TRBJ1-6, with 9 bases fitting TRBD1. The CDR3 sequence is 15 residues long. J gave up 7 bases and V 4 bases, and 6 bases lay outside the gene matches. Per germline, CDR1 SGDLS and CDR2 YYNGEE. The CDR3 bases are TGTGCCAGCAGCACACAGGGGGCTGGGAATTCACCCCTCCACTTT. Translation: CASSTQGAGNSPLHF.

The chain combines TRBV19 with TRBJ2-6; 7 bases fit TRBD1. With 2 bases clipped from V and 0 bases from J, the junction kept 4 bases outside the gene matches. The CDR3 loop spans 17 amino acids. CDR1 and CDR2 from the germline V gene are LNHDA and SQIVND (reference sequence). CDR3 sequence (DNA): TGTGCCAGTAGTATATTAGGGACAGCCTCTGGGGCCAACGTCCTGACTTTC. This codes for CASSILGTASGANVLTF.

The gene calls are TRBV5-5 and TRBJ1-6; 7 bases align to TRBD1. With 5 bases clipped from V and 9 bases from J, the junction kept 23 bases outside the gene matches. Per the germline V gene, CDR1 is SGHKS and CDR2 is YYEKEE (reference sequence). This CDR3 has 19 residues. For the CDR3, the DNA is TGTGCCAGCAGGCGAACCATGACAGGGACGGGTTCGGGTAGTTCACCCCTCCACTTT. This encodes CASRRTMTGTGSGSSPLHF. The whole variable domain, filled in from reference TRBV5-5 and TRBJ1-6, reads DAGVTQSPTHLIKTRGQQVTLRCSPISGHKSVSWYQQVLGQGPQFIFQYYEKEERGRGNFPDRFSARQFPNYSSELNVNALLLGDSALYLCASRRTMTGTGSGSSPLHFGNGTRLTVT.

This chain links TRBV12-3 or TRBV12-4 with TRBJ1-2; D uncertain. The V end lost 2 bases, the J end lost 4 bases, and 8 bases lay between the germline ends. The CDR3 runs to 13 residues. The chain's CDR3 is CASSLRTSYGYTF. The CDR3 DNA reads TGTGCCAGCAGTTTACGGACTAGCTATGGCTACACCTTC.

The rearrangement uses TRBV11-1 and TRBJ2-2; D is unresolved. The V end lost 2 bases, the J end lost 5 bases, and 3 bases lay between the germline ends. The CDR3 has 12 residues. Germline V gene data show CDR1 as SGHAT and CDR2 as FQDESV (reference sequence). DNA of the CDR3: TGTGCCAGCAGCTTACGTACCGGGGAGCTGTTTTTT. This sequence encodes CASSLRTGELFF.

This chain uses TRBV7-9 with TRBJ2-7, with 8 bases fitting TRBD1. The CDR3 length is 14 residues. Germline CDR1 is SEHNR and CDR2 is FQNEAQ (reference sequence). Trimming took 10 bases from V and 1 from J; bases not matched to a gene: 9. CDR3 nucleotides: TGTGCCACCTCGGACAGGGACCATTCCTACGAGCAGTACTTC. Its translation: CATSDRDHSYEQYF.

This sequence joins TRBV19 and TRBJ2-2, with 12 bases fitting TRBD2. The CDR3 is 17 amino acids. The junction had 9 bases not matched to a gene; V was cut back by 5 bases and J by 5 bases. Germline V gene data show CDR1 as LNHDA and CDR2 as SQIVND (reference sequence). CDR3: CASSFLLAGGKTGELFF. The CDR3, as DNA: TGTGCCAGTAGTTTCCTACTAGCGGGGGGTAAAACCGGGGAGCTGTTTTTT.

The chain links TRBV30 to TRBJ1-1; unclear D gene. Germline assignment: CDR1 GTSNPN and CDR2 SVGIG (reference sequence). The CDR3 sequence is 14 residues long. The germline V and J ends were trimmed by 2 bases and 1 base, with 11 bases remaining between them. DNA of the CDR3: TGTGCCTGGAGTCTGCCCCGGGAGAACACTGAAGCTTTCTTT. It yields the protein CAWSLPRENTEAFF. Variable domain in full (rest from reference TRBV30 and TRBJ1-1): SQTIHQWPATLVQPVGSPLSLECTVEGTSNPNLYWYRQAAGRGLQLLFYSVGIGQISSEVPQNLSASRPQDRQFILSSKKLLLSDSGFYLCAWSLPRENTEAFFGQGTRLTVV.